These T cell receptor beta chains were read from a single sample in a study of blood T cell repertoires in COVID-19. Produced via immunoSEQ multiplex PCR; TCRdb's table is partial and in-frame only. In the table there are some 41,000 clones, roughly four fifths of which are singletons. Specimen: peripheral blood. Receptors originate from a man aged 35-49 years with active or convalescent COVID-19. Each CDR3 is given with its conserved first and last residue. D genes are given only for firm matches. The listing skips clone size in some rows; elsewhere it reads once, few, many or a size class.

>TRBV9|TRBD2|TRBJ2-5|-
CASSVGSSGRDETQYF
TGTGCCAGCAGCGTAGGTTCTAGCGGGAGGGATGAGACCCAGTACTTC
>TRBV5-1|-|TRBJ2-5|-
CASSLGTGQQETQYF
TGCGCCAGCAGCTTGGGGACCGGACAGCAAGAGACCCAGTACTTC
>TRBV5-1|-|TRBJ2-4|-
CASSFGPTGIQYF
TGCGCCAGCAGCTTTGGACCCACAGGGATTCAGTACTTC
>TRBV7-2|-|TRBJ2-7|few
CASSLTAGKYEQYF
TGTGCCAGCAGCTTAACGGCAGGGAAGTACGAGCAGTACTTC
>TRBV5-4|-|TRBJ2-2|-
CASSLRTDYTGELFF
TGTGCCAGCAGCCTTCGGACTGATTACACCGGGGAGCTGTTTTTT
>TRBV5-6|-|TRBJ1-6|few
CASSFEANLGSPLHF
TGTGCCAGCAGCTTCGAAGCCAACCTGGGCTCACCCCTCCACTTT
>TRBV7-3|TRBD1|TRBJ2-1|many
CASSITGTGVNEQFF
TGTGCCAGCAGCATCACCGGGACAGGGGTGAATGAGCAGTTCTTC
>TRBV29-1|TRBD1|TRBJ1-2|-
CSVDQTGGESGYTF
TGCAGCGTTGACCAAACAGGGGGAGAAAGTGGCTACACCTTC
>TRBV9|-|TRBJ1-5|-
CASSGADPYSNQPQHF
TGTGCCAGCAGCGGAGCGGATCCTTATAGCAATCAGCCCCAGCATTTT
>TRBV30|-|TRBJ1-1|few
CAWSVGKNTEAFF
TGTGCCTGGAGTGTTGGCAAGAACACTGAAGCTTTCTTT
>TRBV7-8|TRBD1|TRBJ2-1|-
CASSKDRGTEQFF
TGTGCCAGCAGCAAGGACAGGGGCACTGAGCAGTTCTTC
>TRBV28|-|TRBJ1-6|-
CASSFSGLGSPLHF
TGTGCCAGCAGTTTCTCAGGGCTCGGATCACCCCTCCACTTT
>TRBV4-3|-|TRBJ1-3|-
CASSQAGSGGNTIYF
TGCGCCAGCAGCCAAGCAGGGTCTGGTGGAAACACCATATATTTT
>TRBV3-1/TRBV3-2|-|TRBJ1-1|few
CASSQAGITEAFF
TGTGCCAGCAGCCAAGCTGGCATTACTGAAGCTTTCTTT
>TRBV30|-|TRBJ2-7|-
CAWSESFGEQYF
TGTGCCTGGAGTGAAAGCTTTGGCGAGCAGTACTTC
>TRBV5-5|-|TRBJ2-7|-
CATLFGDEQYF
TGTGCCACCCTCTTCGGGGACGAGCAGTACTTC
>TRBV3-1/TRBV3-2|TRBD1|TRBJ2-3|-
CASSLRRTGGRTDTQYF
TGTGCCAGCAGCCTGAGACGAACAGGGGGCAGGACAGATACGCAGTATTTT